These 4 T cell receptor beta chains came from one sample sequenced in a study of neoadjuvant anti-PD-1 for oral cavity cancer (dated by TCRdb to the early 2020s). Libraries were prepared through the immunoSEQ multiplex PCR assay. TCRdb provides this immuneACCESS table in a form limited to in-frame rearrangements. Some clones are lacking; in checked studies, under half of them reflect an unresolved V gene, and why the rest are absent is not known. This sample has about 8,400 clones in its table, and 70% of those were observed once. The top ten clones comprise roughly 2.9% of the sample. The sample's time point label, in plain terms: after neoadjuvant nivolumab, at surgical resection. Material: PBMCs, obtained after nivolumab (anti-PD-1) treatment. Receptor source: a person aged 40 to 85 with oral cavity squamous cell carcinoma.

The chain couples TRBV2 to TRBJ1-2, with D hard to call. Germline CDR1 is SNHLY and CDR2 is FYNNEI. This CDR3 comprises 12 residues. Trimming took off 10 bases at V and 2 bases at J, with 11 bases between the two ends. The CDR3 DNA is TGTGCCACCATAAGTCCAAACTATGGCTACACCTTC. It is translated as CATISPNYGYTF. Full variable domain (rest looked up from reference TRBV2 and TRBJ1-2): EPEVTQTPSHQVTQMGQEVILRCVPISNHLYFYWYRQILGQKVEFLVSFYNNEISEKSEIFDDQFSVERPDGSNFTLKIRSTKLEDSAMYFCATISPNYGYTFGSGTRLTVV.

This clone was seen just once. The genes are TRBV6-5 and TRBJ1-2; TRBD1 matches at 9 bases. The CDR3 runs to 15 residues. The germline V gene encodes CDR1 MNHEY and CDR2 SVGAGI. The junction had 5 bases not matched to a gene; V was cut back by 2 bases and J by 4 bases. CDR3 bases: TGTGCCAGCAGTTACCTAGGACAGGGGTTCTATGGCTACACCTTC. This translates into CASSYLGQGFYGYTF.

The V and J genes are TRBV7-6 and TRBJ1-1, with TRBD1 matching 8 bases. J lost 1 base, V lost 1 base, and 11 bases had no gene match. The V gene's germline CDR1 is SGHVS and CDR2 FNYEAQ. This CDR3 spans 18 amino acids. The CDR3 is CASSLVSPTGVGNTEAFF. The DNA for the CDR3 is TGTGCCAGCAGCTTAGTTTCCCCGACAGGGGTAGGGAACACTGAAGCTTTCTTT.

The chain links TRBV11-2 to TRBJ1-4, with a weak D call TRBD1 (6 bases). CDR3 length equals 16 residues. V shed 2 bases and J shed 7 bases, with 17 bases lying between them. Germline CDR1 SGHAT, CDR2 FQNNGV. The CDR3 region has the DNA TGTGCCAGCAGCTTATTAGGGCCGGGGGCAGGTGAAAAACTGTTTTTT. This gives the protein CASSLLGPGAGEKLFF.